The entry below describes one T cell receptor (beta chain). Its antigen is not identified. Healthy Caucasian individuals from Russia aged 6 to 90 served as donors. This sample is part of a study of blood T cells in healthy people across ages. Overall study findings and caveats: Diversity estimated from one million T cells was considered an underestimate. Age advanced and TCR beta diversity per million T cells fell, roughly linearly.

Together with a sample-barcoded 5' primer, a J-beta primer mix was included in a second PCR lasting about 7 to 12 cycles. Each of the cDNA molecules was tagged by a template-switch adaptor with 12 random nucleotides. One entry per CDR3 protein, called by TCRdb with MiXCR from the 5' RACE reads. Of hundreds of thousands of distinct CDR3 sequences listed, less than 45% were seen once; the top ten hold around 30%. The sequencing sample was made of blood. This clonotype was obtained from a man older than 75 in good health.

CDR3 sequence reads: CASSVPGIQPQHF. As DNA, the CDR3 is TGTGCCAGCAGTGTACCAGGGATCCAGCCCCAGCATTTT. This chain connects TRBV28 to TRBJ1-5, with D tentatively TRBD1 (5 bases). V was cut by 5 bases and J by 7 bases, with 12 bases left in between. The CDR3 has 13 amino acids. From germline, CDR1 is MDHEN and CDR2 SYDVKM.